The 5 T cell receptor beta chains given below trace back to one sample, sequenced in a study of CD8 T cells in Susac syndrome. The RNA, about 0.5 to 1 ug, was put through reverse transcription using random hexamers. MiXCR, applied by TCRdb to the immunoSEQ multiplex PCR reads, yields one record per CDR3 protein. The table has a few hundred thousand distinct CDR3 sequences, roughly 85% seen once. The sequencing sample was made of CD8+ T cells from PBMCs. These receptors originate from a human donor with multiple sclerosis.

This clonotype was seen a few times. V gene TRBV14 combines with J gene TRBJ2-7, with a tentative D call TRBD1 (5 bases). Trimming removed 3 bases at V and 3 bases at J, with 9 bases between. Germline V gene sequence: CDR1 SGHDN, CDR2 FVKESK. This CDR3 is built from 13 residues. The CDR3 coding sequence is TGTGCCAGCAGCCAGCAGGGCCTCTACGAGCAGTACTTC. It translates to CASSQQGLYEQYF. The full variable domain, completed using reference TRBV14 and TRBJ2-7, is EAGVTQFPSHSVIEKGQTVTLRCDPISGHDNLYWYRRVMGKEIKFLLHFVKESKQDESGMPNNRFLAERTGGTYSTLKVQPAELEDSGVYFCASSQQGLYEQYFGPGTRLTVT.

The J gene is TRBJ1-1, the V gene TRBV4-1; a possible D gene is TRBD1 (6 bases). The CDR3 covers 16 residues. V was shortened by 0 bases and J by 1 base, with 12 bases between the two germline ends. In germline, CDR1 is MGHRA, CDR2 YSYEKL. The CDR3 DNA reads as TGCGCCAGCAGCCAAGAGGGGGGGCTGGGGAACACTGAAGCTTTCTTT. Protein: CASSQEGGLGNTEAFF.

J is TRBJ1-1 and V is TRBV29-1; D gene ambiguous. V lost 4 bases and J lost 4, with 4 bases in between. Per the germline V gene, CDR1 is SQVTM and CDR2 is ANQGSEA. CDR3 length equals 10 residues. The CDR3 spells CSVVSTEAFF. The CDR3 DNA sequence: TGCAGCGTTGTGAGCACTGAAGCTTTCTTT.

In nucleotides, the CDR3 is TGTGCCAGCAGCGCCGGGACTGCCACAACGGGGGAGCAGTTCTTC. Its protein is CASSAGTATTGEQFF. The V gene is TRBV7-9, the J gene TRBJ2-1; D may be TRBD2 (6 bases). Germline loops: CDR1 SEHNR, CDR2 FQNEAQ (reference sequence). The germline V and J ends were trimmed by 5 bases and 10 bases, with 21 bases remaining between them. The CDR3 runs 15 residues.

This rearrangement joins TRBV27 to TRBJ1-1; no reliable D call. Looked up from germline, CDR1 is MNHEY and CDR2 is SMNVEV (reference sequence). The germline V and J ends were trimmed by 3 bases and 3 bases, with 11 bases remaining between them. This CDR3 spans 14 amino acids. The CDR3 protein is CASSFNRRDTEAFF. The CDR3 region has the DNA TGTGCCAGCAGTTTTAACAGACGGGACACTGAAGCTTTCTTT.